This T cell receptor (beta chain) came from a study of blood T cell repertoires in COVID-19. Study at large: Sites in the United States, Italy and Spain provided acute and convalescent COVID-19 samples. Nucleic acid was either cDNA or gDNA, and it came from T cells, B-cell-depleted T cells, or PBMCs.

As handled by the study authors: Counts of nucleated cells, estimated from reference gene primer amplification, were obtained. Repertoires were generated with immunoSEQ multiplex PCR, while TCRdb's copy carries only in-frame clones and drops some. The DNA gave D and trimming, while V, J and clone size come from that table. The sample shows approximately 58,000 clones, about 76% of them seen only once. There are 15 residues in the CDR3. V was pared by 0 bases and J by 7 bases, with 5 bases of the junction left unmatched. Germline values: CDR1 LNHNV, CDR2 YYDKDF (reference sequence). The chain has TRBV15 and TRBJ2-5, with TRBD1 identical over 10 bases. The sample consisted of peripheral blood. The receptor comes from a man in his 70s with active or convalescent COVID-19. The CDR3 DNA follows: TGTGCCACCAGCAGAGAGACAGGGGGCGTTGGGACCCAGTACTTC. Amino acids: CATSRETGGVGTQYF.